This paragraph reports one T cell receptor (beta chain). It has no known antigen specificity. The sample holds no much larger clone one base away, and base qualities are not on file. The CDR3 contains 13 residues, cysteine and phenylalanine counted. The CDR3 DNA has 39 bases and is translated from base 1. V and J lose 4 bases and 7 bases, and a span of 14 bases separates them. The germline V gene encodes CDR1 SGHTS and CDR2 YDEGEE. Libraries were made using the immunoSEQ multiplex PCR assay. The multiplex PCR relied on a mix of 60 forward primers for TCR Vbeta segments and 13 reverse primers for TCR Jbeta segments. A multiplex PCR assay on genomic DNA amplified the CDR3 region of rearranged TCR beta genes. The amplified TCR beta libraries were sequenced on the Illumina HiSeq System as 87-base-pair reads. Under the source paper's analysis protocol: In a later analysis, roughly 80 million unique TCR beta chains were counted across the 690 or so repertoires, and about 10 million of these chains were shared by at least two donors. To remove PCR and sequencing errors, raw reads were error-corrected and collapsed into unique sequences using a nearest-neighbor algorithm that merged closely related sequences. To assign V, D and J gene segments, CDR3 sequences were aligned to IMGT reference sequences. For a sequence to be retained, at least a six-nucleotide match to both a V gene segment and a J gene segment was required. A rearrangement was called productive if the CDR3 had no stop codons and remained in frame with V and J, and every other rearrangement was called non-productive. CDR3 was defined by IMGT convention, running from the second conserved V-encoded cysteine to the conserved J-encoded phenylalanine. In an earlier analysis of more than 550 of the donors, sequences lacking an unambiguous match to a single V gene segment were excluded. An earlier analysis of 450 to 650 of the donors called V segments functional above 56.7% productive rearrangements and segregating when the between-donor standard deviation exceeded 5%. A statistical classification framework was built for diagnosing cytomegalovirus status from the catalog of TCR beta chain sequences. In a later analysis, TCR nucleotide sequences were compared against IMGT/GENE-DB human TR gene sequences so that V and J genes could be assigned. A later analysis assigned CDR3 sequences and most-parsimonious VDJ recombination scenarios with the TCRdist pipeline. In a later analysis, every TCR beta chain was defined by the combination of its CDR3 amino acid sequence and its V-gene family, and reads without a unique V-gene family were dropped. As a way to deal with suspected cross-contamination and a sequencing artifact, a later analysis dropped 640 or so nucleotide sequences that were highly shared and had low generation probability. In a later analysis, a clonal expansion index was calculated for each public chain from normalized within-repertoire ranks of inferred template counts. In a later analysis, generation probabilities were computed with a VDJ recombination model fitted to out-of-frame rearrangements, and the resulting probabilities were checked against IGoR. Hypergeometric tests were used in a later analysis to score TCR-TCR, TCR-HLA and TCR-CMV co-occurrence, with a repertoire-size bias correction applied to the TCR pairs. In a later analysis, false discovery rates were estimated by permuting HLA or CMV assignments 20 times. In a later analysis, co-occurring TCRs were grouped using DBSCAN, and TCRdist sequence similarity was added for clustering within HLA-allele-positive subsets. For co-occurrence clustering, repertoires with fewer than 30,000 or more than 120,000 public chains were excluded, along with 4 to 6 repertoires with anomalous nucleotide sharing. The immuneACCESS repertoire file appears here via TCRdb, limited to in-frame rearrangements. These files lack a portion of the clones; in checked studies, under half of the deficit traces to unresolved V genes, and the cause of the others is not known. V and J calls plus clone size are reproduced from that table; the DNA served to infer D and trimming. The sample records 90,000 or so clones, roughly four fifths of which are singletons. Clones ranked in the top ten supply roughly 3.5% of the sample.

In total, approximately 610 healthy bone marrow donors made up the cohort. All cohort members were sampled while nominally healthy, although unrecorded immune exposures were likely present. The donor was CMV seropositive and was included in the group of 250 to 300 seropositive cohort members. Every donor gave a peripheral blood sample, and the peripheral blood mononuclear cells from that sample were used for TCR beta sequencing. Genomic DNA extraction from the blood cell samples was performed with the Qiagen DNeasy Blood Extraction Kit. This specimen comes from a study of cytomegalovirus exposure and HLA in healthy donors (dated by TCRdb to about 2017). Regarding the research as a whole: According to an earlier analysis of several hundred of the donors, 150 million to 200 million T cells yielded over 100 million unique TCR beta sequences and roughly 280 Gb of sequence data. To predict cytomegalovirus infection status, the study brought together high-throughput TCR immunosequencing, statistical association of individual TCRs with disease status, and machine learning. To study patterns of TCR occurrence, a later analysis re-analyzed previously published TCR beta repertoires from 666 donors and added high-resolution HLA genotyping. HLA typing included class I and class II loci at four-digit resolution. A separate validation cohort of more than 100 different subjects was used in addition to the 666-subject first cohort. Roughly five DR-DQ haplotypes were handled as single units for association and clustering, since linkage in the cohort was strong. Of the roughly 400 genotyped donors, over 65% fell in the genetic ancestry cluster associated with self-reported Caucasian donors. Donor age, sex, ethnicity and CMV serostatus were collected together with the repertoire data. Typing coverage differed by locus: A, B, C, DRB1 and DQB1 were typed in about 620-640 donors, DQA1 in about 550, DPA1 in around 610, and DPB1 in just under 490. To decide whether each TCR beta V gene segment behaved as functional or pseudogenic, an earlier analysis of over 500 of the donors relied on high-throughput TCR beta sequencing. Among about 390 genotyped donors of the cohort, an average of 235,054 unique TCR beta nucleotide sequences were sequenced per donor, roughly 18% of them non-productive. The study was designed to test whether signatures of past pathogen exposure could be identified by cataloging public T cell receptors. All discovery cohort repertoires had been generated using a single sequencing platform. In the later analysis, no new phenotypic data were used to find candidate immune exposures; instead, reliance was placed on TCR beta sequences and their occurrence across donors. Genome-wide SNP genotypes for about 55% of the roughly 670 donors were used in a later genetic analysis, which treated that subset as a discovery cohort. The T cell repertoires of about 700 subjects were profiled by immunosequencing and related to cytomegalovirus serostatus. An early release covering over 500 HLA-typed donors comprised approximately 290 gigabases of sequencing data and 85 million to 100 million unique TCR sequences. Here is what the overall study found, with its caveats: In a later analysis, HLA-associated TCR beta chains showed more clonal expansion and lower generation probabilities than non-associated chains that were equally common. Some IMGT-functional V segments, including TRBV6-2 and TRBV6-3, could not be told apart with the 87-base-pair reads, so those segments were excluded. The classifier was reported to diagnose cytomegalovirus status with high specificity and sensitivity in both the original and validation cohorts. In an earlier analysis of approximately 590 of the donors, most TCR beta V segments were observed in productive rearrangements about 87% or about 30% of the time, broadly matching IMGT annotations. In the study, roughly 160 TCR beta chains were listed as associated with cytomegalovirus. According to the authors, the approach could potentially be generalized to other disease states and immunological phenotypes. A later analysis reported that several top co-occurrence clusters appeared linked to parvovirus B19, influenza, CMV and Epstein-Barr virus. In a later analysis, TCR association rates were found to vary across HLA loci, with the most associated TCRs seen for DRB1 alleles and the fewest for HLA-C alleles. A further reported finding was that TCR beta sequences accurately predicted the HLA-A and HLA-B alleles for most subjects in the first cohort. Correlated functional status among segregating V segments might be attributable to linkage disequilibrium, but an unknown experimental factor could not be ruled out. This cohort had only TCR beta chains sequenced, and the lack of alpha or paired-chain data limited which features could be detected. In a later analysis, most CMV-associated TCR beta chains were found to appear HLA-restricted, with HLA associations seemingly driven largely by CMV exposure. Because counts were too low, about 17 rarely observed V segments, including chromosome 9 orphons, were excluded from the earlier analysis of some 590 of the donors. Most TCR sequences were seen in very few donors, while some public TCRs were found in many individuals. According to a later genetic analysis, donors in an Asian-associated ancestry cluster had fewer N-insertions in productive TCRs than the approximately 700-donor mean. Strong co-occurrence of HLA alleles, especially DR and DQ, made assigning TCR associations to individual alleles difficult. In vitro tests confirmed that a few of the cytomegalovirus-associated TCR beta chains recognize cytomegalovirus antigens. The presence/absence analyses assumed that sequencing depth was roughly uniform across donors, and that assumption may not be true. At a false discovery rate of 0.05, a later analysis linked 15,000 to 20,000 TCR beta sequences to specific HLA alleles. A cluster of highly shared sequence variants was judged likely to be a technical artifact of the sequencing pipeline. An association between a missense DCLRE1C variant and V-gene and J-gene trimming of TCR beta chains was found in a later genetic analysis and replicated in an independent cohort. Immune exposure information for the cohort was limited to CMV serostatus. Because HLA typing was missing for some donors at each locus, association tests included only the typed subset.

The sample comprised PBMCs. The sequence derives from a man between 25 and 39 years old in good health and CMV-seropositive. Recombination joined TRBV5-8 with TRBJ1-1; the D gene is perhaps TRBD1, on 5 matching bases. DNA sequence: TGTGCCAGCAGCCCCGGGGGACGCGGTGAAGCTTTCTTT. Its protein reads: CASSPGGRGEAFF.